This T cell receptor (beta chain) was captured in a study of naive CD8 T cells in extremely preterm neonates. Study-wide background: Abstract and methods disagree on adult ages: 25-50 versus 20-50 years.

Turning to this clone: The antigen is undetermined.

The CDR3 has 12 residues. From germline, CDR1 is MNHEY and CDR2 SMNVEV (reference sequence). V lost 5 bases, J lost 6 bases, and 11 bases lay in between. The assay was immunoSEQ multiplex PCR, and TCRdb's table has in-frame clones only and misses some. The table records 5,500 to 9,000 clones, approximately 98% of them present only once. Study-wide results and limits: Compared with older groups, preterm CDR3s were shorter, with fewer N additions and less trimming. iChao1 richness was lowest in preterm neonates, significantly versus all ages. Shared CDR3 nucleotide sequences: preterm about 2.8%, term approximately 0.37%, children about 0.029%, adults 0.01%.

The chain combines TRBV27 with TRBJ2-7; a possible D gene is TRBD2 (6 bases). The clonotype was recovered from a human donor in good health. The sequencing input was naive CD8+ T cells from blood. CDR3 in DNA: TGTGCCAGCAGTCTTGGCGGGACCGAGCAGTACTTC. It encodes CASSLGGTEQYF.